This T cell receptor beta chain was identified in a study of CD8+ T cells in alopecia areata. Looking at the study overall: It was oral tofacitinib, at 5 to 10 mg twice daily, that treated patients received. Patients in the study were on tofacitinib for 6 to 18 months, then off it for 6 months. The study's findings and limits: Association of baseline CD8+ expansion with response is uncertain owing to one nonresponder. Clonality in the scalp and expanded CD8+ clones ranked among the top 100 were significantly decreased by tofacitinib.

Treatment: oral pan-JAK inhibitor, 5-10 mg twice daily. In regard to this clone: Its cognate antigen is unknown.

The authors extracted RNA and reverse transcribed it into cDNA as the sequencing template. Clones were read by immunoSEQ multiplex PCR, and TCRdb kept only the in-frame ones, dropping some. The top ten clones hold over 2% of a sample with more than 200,000 clones, 43% of them seen once. In germline, CDR1 is ENHRY, CDR2 SYGVKD. The CDR3 length is 13 residues. V gave up 6 bases and J gave up 2 bases, with 11 bases separating them. V gene TRBV10-3 combines with J gene TRBJ2-7, with D possibly matching TRBD1 (6 bases). The source material was CD4+ T cells sorted from blood, sampled at approximately week 36, from a patient treated with tofacitinib. The receptor was isolated from a human donor with alopecia areata. CDR3 nucleotide sequence: TGTGCCATCAGCTTACAGGGAACCTACGAGCAGTACTTC. Amino acid sequence: CAISLQGTYEQYF.